This T cell receptor beta chain stems from a study of blood T cells in healthy people across ages. Overall study context: When template switching was applied, about one barcoded beta molecule was captured per two T cells.

Alongside a J-beta primer mix, a sample-barcoded 5' primer served in a second PCR lasting roughly 7 to 11 cycles. Every cDNA was tagged by a template-switch adaptor with 12 random nucleotides. Using its own MiXCR run on the 5' RACE reads, TCRdb lists one record per CDR3 protein. Found here are some 1.5 million distinct CDR3 sequences, roughly 30% of them singletons; the top ten hold roughly 8.2%. The CDR3 is made up of 14 amino acids. Germline loops: CDR1 SGHVS, CDR2 FNYEAQ. V lost 2 bases and J lost 4, with 11 bases in between. Points from the study as a whole: Investigators treated diversity estimates from one million T cells as underestimates. It was the long-lived donors that had more naive CD4+ cells and higher diversity than aged donors.

This clonotype showed up many times. What it binds is not known. The sequencing sample was made of blood. The chain links TRBV7-6 to TRBJ2-5; D is uncertain. The clonotype was recovered from a woman between 25 and 40 years old in good health. CDR3 region: CASSLSRTSETQYF. Written as DNA, the CDR3 is TGTGCCAGCAGCTTATCGCGAACTTCAGAGACCCAGTACTTC.